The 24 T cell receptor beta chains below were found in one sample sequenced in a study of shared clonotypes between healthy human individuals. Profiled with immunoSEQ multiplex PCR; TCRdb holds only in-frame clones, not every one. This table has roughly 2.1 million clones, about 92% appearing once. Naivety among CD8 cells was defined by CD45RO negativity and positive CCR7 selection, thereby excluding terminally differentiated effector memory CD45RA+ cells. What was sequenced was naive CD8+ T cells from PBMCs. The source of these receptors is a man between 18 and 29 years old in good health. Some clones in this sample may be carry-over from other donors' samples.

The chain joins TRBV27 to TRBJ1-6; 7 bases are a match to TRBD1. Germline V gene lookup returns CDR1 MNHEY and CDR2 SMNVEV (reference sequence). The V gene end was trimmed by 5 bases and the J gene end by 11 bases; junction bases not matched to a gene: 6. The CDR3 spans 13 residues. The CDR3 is CASSQGGTTPLHF. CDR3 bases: TGTGCCAGCAGTCAGGGGGGGACGACACCCCTCCACTTT.

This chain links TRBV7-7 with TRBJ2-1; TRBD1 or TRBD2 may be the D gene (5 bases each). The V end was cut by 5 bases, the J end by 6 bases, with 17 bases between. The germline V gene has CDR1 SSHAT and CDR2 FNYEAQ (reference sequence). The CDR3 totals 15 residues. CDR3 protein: CASSPEFGGSNEQFF. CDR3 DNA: TGTGCCAGCAGCCCCGAGTTTGGGGGATCCAATGAGCAGTTCTTC.

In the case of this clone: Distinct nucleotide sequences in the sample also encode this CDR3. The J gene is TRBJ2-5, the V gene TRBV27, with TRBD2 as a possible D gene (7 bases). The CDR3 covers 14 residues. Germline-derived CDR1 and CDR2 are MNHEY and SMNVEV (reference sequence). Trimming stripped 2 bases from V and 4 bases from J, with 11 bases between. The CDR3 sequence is CASSLRGAGETQYF. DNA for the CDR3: TGTGCCAGCAGTTTACGGGGGGCGGGAGAGACCCAGTACTTC.

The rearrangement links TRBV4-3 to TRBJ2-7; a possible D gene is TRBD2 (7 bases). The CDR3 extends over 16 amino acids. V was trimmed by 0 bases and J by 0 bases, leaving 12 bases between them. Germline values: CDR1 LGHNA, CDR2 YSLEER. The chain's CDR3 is CASSQDRGGGSYEQYF. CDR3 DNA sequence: TGCGCCAGCAGCCAAGATAGGGGGGGAGGCTCCTACGAGCAGTACTTC.

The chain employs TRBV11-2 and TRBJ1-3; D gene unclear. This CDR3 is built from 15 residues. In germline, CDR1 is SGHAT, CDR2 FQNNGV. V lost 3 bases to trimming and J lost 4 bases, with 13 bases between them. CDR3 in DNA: TGTGCCAGCAGCTTGACCGTGGAAGAAGGAAACACCATATATTTT. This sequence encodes CASSLTVEEGNTIYF.

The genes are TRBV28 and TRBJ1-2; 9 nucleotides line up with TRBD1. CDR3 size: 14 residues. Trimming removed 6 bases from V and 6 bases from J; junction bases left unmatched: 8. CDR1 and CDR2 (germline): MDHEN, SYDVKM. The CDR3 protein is CASSPITGGDGYTF. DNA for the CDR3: TGTGCCAGCAGCCCAATCACAGGGGGCGATGGCTACACCTTC.

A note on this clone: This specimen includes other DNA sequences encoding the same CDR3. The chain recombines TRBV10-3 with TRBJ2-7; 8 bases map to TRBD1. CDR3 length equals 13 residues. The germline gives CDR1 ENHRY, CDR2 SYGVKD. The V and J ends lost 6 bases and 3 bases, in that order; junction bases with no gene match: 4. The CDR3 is CAIRSDRGYEQYF. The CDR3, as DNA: TGTGCCATCAGATCCGACAGGGGCTACGAGCAGTACTTC.

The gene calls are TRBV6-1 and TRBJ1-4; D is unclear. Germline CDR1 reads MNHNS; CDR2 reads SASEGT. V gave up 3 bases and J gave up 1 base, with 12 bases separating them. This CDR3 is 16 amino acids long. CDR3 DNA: TGTGCCAGCAGTGATTGGGGAGGCGGAACTAATGAAAAACTGTTTTTT. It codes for CASSDWGGGTNEKLFF.

CDR3: CASRDRAPNTGELFF. CDR3 coding DNA: TGTGCCAGCAGGGATCGGGCCCCGAACACCGGGGAGCTGTTTTTT. V is TRBV2 and J is TRBJ2-2; no firm D call. The CDR3 contains 15 residues. Trimming stripped 6 bases from V and 0 bases from J, with 11 bases between. Germline CDR1 is SNHLY and CDR2 is FYNNEI.

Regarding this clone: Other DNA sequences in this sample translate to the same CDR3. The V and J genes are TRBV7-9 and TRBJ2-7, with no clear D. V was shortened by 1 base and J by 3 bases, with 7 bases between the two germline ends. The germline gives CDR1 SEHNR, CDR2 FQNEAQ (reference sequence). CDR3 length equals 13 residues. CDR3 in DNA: TGTGCCAGCAGCTTAGACAGCCTCTACGAGCAGTACTTC. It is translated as CASSLDSLYEQYF.

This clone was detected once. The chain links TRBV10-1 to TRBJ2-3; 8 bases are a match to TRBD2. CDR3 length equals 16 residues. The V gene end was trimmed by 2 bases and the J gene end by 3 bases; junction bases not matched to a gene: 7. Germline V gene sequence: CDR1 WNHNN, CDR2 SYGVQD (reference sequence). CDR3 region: CASSEGWASGTDTQYF. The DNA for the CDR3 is TGCGCCAGCAGTGAGGGTTGGGCTAGCGGGACAGATACGCAGTATTTT.

This chain's CDR3 is CASSQDGDSTTSGGELFF. The CDR3 bases are TGTGCCAGCAGCCAAGATGGGGACTCGACCACGTCCGGCGGGGAGCTGTTTTTT. J is TRBJ2-2 and V is TRBV4-2; the D gene is possibly TRBD2 (6 bases). Per germline, CDR1 LGHNA and CDR2 YNFKEQ. The CDR3 sequence is 18 residues long. Trimming removed 0 bases from V and 7 bases from J, with 21 bases in between.

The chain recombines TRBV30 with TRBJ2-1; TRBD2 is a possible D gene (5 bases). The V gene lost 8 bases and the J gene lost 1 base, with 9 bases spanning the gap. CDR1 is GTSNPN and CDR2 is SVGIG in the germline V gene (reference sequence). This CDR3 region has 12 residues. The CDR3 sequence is CARAVSYNEQFF. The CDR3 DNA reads TGTGCCCGAGCGGTTTCCTACAATGAGCAGTTCTTC. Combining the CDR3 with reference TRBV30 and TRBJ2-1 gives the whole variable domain SQTIHQWPATLVQPVGSPLSLECTVEGTSNPNLYWYRQAAGRGLQLLFYSVGIGQISSEVPQNLSASRPQDRQFILSSKKLLLSDSGFYLCARAVSYNEQFFGPGTRLTVL.

CDR3 amino acids: CASAPRDSAMGQYF. CDR3 DNA: TGCGCCAGCGCCCCCCGGGACAGTGCGATGGGGCAGTACTTC. The rearrangement joins TRBV10-2 to TRBJ2-7; 7 nucleotides match TRBD1. The CDR3 has 14 amino acids. CDR1 WSHSY and CDR2 SAAADI come from the germline V gene. The V segment lost 8 bases and the J segment 9 bases; nucleotides outside the gene matches: 16.

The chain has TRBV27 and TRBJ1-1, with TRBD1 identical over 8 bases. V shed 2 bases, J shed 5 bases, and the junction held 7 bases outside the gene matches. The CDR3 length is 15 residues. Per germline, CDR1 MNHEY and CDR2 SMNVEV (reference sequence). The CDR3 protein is CASSLMQGAGTEAFF. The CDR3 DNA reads TGTGCCAGCAGTTTAATGCAGGGGGCAGGTACTGAAGCTTTCTTT.

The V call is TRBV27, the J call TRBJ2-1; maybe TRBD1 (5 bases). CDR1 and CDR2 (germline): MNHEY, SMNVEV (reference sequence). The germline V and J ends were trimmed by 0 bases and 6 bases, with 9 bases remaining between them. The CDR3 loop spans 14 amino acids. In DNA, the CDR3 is TGTGCCAGCAGTTTATCCGCCAGGGCCAATGAGCAGTTCTTC. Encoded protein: CASSLSARANEQFF.

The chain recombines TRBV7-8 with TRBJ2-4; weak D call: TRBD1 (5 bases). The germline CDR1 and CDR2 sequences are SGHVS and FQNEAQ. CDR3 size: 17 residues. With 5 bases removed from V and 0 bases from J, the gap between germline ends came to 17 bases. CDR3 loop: CASSPYTGELAKNIQYF. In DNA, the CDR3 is TGTGCCAGCAGCCCCTATACAGGCGAACTAGCCAAAAACATTCAGTACTTC. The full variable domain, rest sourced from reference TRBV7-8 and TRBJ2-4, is GAGVSQSPRYKVAKRGQDVALRCDPISGHVSLFWYQQALGQGPEFLTYFQNEAQLDKSGLPSDRFFAERPEGSVSTLKIQRTQQEDSAVYLCASSPYTGELAKNIQYFGAGTRLSVL.

CDR3 in amino acids: CASSPRLAGGDEQYF. In nucleotides, the CDR3 is TGTGCCAGCAGTCCCCGACTAGCGGGAGGGGACGAGCAGTACTTC. This chain connects TRBV28 to TRBJ2-7; 14 bases agree with TRBD2. Germline loops: CDR1 MDHEN, CDR2 SYDVKM. The length of the CDR3 is 15 residues. V lost 5 bases, J lost 5 bases, and 5 bases stayed unmatched.

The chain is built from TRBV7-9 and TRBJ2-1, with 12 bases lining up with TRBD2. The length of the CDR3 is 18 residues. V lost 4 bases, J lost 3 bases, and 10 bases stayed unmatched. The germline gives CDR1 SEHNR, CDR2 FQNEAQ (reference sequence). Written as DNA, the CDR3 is TGTGCCAGCAGCTCCACTAGCGGGAGGCAAGATTTCTACAATGAGCAGTTCTTC. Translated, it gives CASSSTSGRQDFYNEQFF.

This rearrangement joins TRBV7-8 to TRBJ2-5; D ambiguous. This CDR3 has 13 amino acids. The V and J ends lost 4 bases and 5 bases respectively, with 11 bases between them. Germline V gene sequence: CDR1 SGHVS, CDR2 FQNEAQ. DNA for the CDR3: TGTGCCAGCAGCTCCCTCCTTGGGGAGACCCAGTACTTC. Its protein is CASSSLLGETQYF.

This CDR3 reads CASSPRTGLLYGYTF. CDR3 in DNA: TGTGCCAGCAGTCCTCGGACAGGATTACTCTATGGCTACACCTTC. The chain uses TRBV27 and TRBJ1-2, with 7 bases lining up with TRBD1. Trimming took 5 bases from V and 4 from J; bases not matched to a gene: 10. Looked up from germline, CDR1 is MNHEY and CDR2 is SMNVEV (reference sequence). CDR3 length: 15 amino acids.

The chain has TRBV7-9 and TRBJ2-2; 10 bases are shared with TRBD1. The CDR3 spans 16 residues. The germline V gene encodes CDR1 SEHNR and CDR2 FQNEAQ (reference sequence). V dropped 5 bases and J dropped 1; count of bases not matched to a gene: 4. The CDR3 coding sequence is TGTGCCAGCAGCCCCGGGACAGGGGAGAACACCGGGGAGCTGTTTTTT. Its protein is CASSPGTGENTGELFF. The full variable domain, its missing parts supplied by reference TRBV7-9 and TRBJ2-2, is DTGVSQNPRHKITKRGQNVTFRCDPISEHNRLYWYRQTLGQGPEFLTYFQNEAQLEKSRLLSDRFSAERPKGSFSTLEIQRTEQGDSAMYLCASSPGTGENTGELFFGEGSRLTVL.

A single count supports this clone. DNA of the CDR3: TGTGCCAGTACCCACAGGGTTGGCGCTGAAGCTTTCTTT. Protein sequence: CASTHRVGAEAFF. The V gene is TRBV19, the J gene TRBJ1-1; D possibly corresponds to TRBD1 (6 bases). Per germline, CDR1 LNHDA and CDR2 SQIVND (reference sequence). The CDR3 totals 13 residues. V dropped 7 bases and J dropped 6 bases, with 15 bases sitting between them.

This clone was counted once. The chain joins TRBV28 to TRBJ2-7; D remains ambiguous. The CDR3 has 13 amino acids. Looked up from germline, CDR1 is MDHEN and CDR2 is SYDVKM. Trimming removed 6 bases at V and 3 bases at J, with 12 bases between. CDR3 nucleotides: TGTGCCAGCAGCGCCCGAACAGTCTACGAGCAGTACTTC. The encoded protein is CASSARTVYEQYF.